This TCR beta chain was identified in a study of blood T cell repertoires in COVID-19. Study at large: The origin of the acute and convalescent COVID-19 samples was the United States, Italy and Spain.

Study processing details: Estimated nucleated cell counts came from reference gene primer amplification. TCRdb's table, derived via immunoSEQ multiplex PCR, lists solely in-frame clones and lacks some. V and J calls plus clone size are reproduced from that table; the DNA served to infer D and trimming. The data contain about 270,000 clones, roughly 90% of them seen just once; the ten biggest clones take up over 9.5%. Recruited during active infection, patients (from Seattle) were subsequently followed longitudinally. Germline CDR1 MGHRA, CDR2 YSYEKL. With 3 bases removed from V and 5 bases from J, the gap between germline ends came to 13 bases. The CDR3 is 14 amino acids.

The chain joins TRBV4-1 to TRBJ2-5; D is unresolved. This clonotype originated in a woman aged 25 to 39 with COVID-19, enrolled during active disease. The sample taken for sequencing was peripheral blood. In DNA, the CDR3 is TGCGCCAGCAGCCATTTACTTTCGAAGGAGACCCAGTACTTC. Protein: CASSHLLSKETQYF.